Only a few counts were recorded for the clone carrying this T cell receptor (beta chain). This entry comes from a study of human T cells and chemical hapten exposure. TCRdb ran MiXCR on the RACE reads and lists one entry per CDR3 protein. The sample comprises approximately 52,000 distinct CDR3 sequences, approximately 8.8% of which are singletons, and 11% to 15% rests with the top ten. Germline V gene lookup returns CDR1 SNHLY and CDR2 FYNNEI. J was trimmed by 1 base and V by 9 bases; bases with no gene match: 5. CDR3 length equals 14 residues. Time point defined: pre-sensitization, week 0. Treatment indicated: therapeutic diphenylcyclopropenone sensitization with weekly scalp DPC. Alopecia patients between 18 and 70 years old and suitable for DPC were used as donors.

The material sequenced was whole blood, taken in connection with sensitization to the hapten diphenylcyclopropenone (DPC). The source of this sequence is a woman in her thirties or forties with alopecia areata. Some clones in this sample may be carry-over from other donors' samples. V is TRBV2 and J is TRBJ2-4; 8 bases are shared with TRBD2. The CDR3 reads CARSGGAAKNIQYF. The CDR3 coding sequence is TGTGCCAGAAGCGGGGGAGCCGCCAAAAACATTCAGTACTTC.